The text below deals with one T cell receptor (beta chain). Its specificity is unknown. Profiled with immunoSEQ multiplex PCR; TCRdb holds only in-frame clones, not every one. This table has about 180,000 clones, around nine tenths appearing once. This specimen comes from a study of T cell responses to AZD1222 COVID-19 vaccine. Study conclusions and caveats: With dominance at 160-218 and 743-854, vaccine-associated CD4 TCRs spanned spike.

Germline V gene data show CDR1 as MNHNS and CDR2 as SASEGT. Trimming took off 3 bases at V and 3 bases at J, with 12 bases between the two ends. This CDR3 spans 14 amino acids. The V and J genes are TRBV6-1 and TRBJ2-7, with TRBD1 as a possible D gene (5 bases). Sequenced material: peripheral blood, taken 28 days after the second AZD1222 dose. This clonotype was obtained from an adult who received the AZD1222 COVID-19 vaccine. In DNA, the CDR3 is TGTGCCAGCAGTGACCCAGGGCAGAGCTACGAGCAGTACTTC. Translating gives CASSDPGQSYEQYF.